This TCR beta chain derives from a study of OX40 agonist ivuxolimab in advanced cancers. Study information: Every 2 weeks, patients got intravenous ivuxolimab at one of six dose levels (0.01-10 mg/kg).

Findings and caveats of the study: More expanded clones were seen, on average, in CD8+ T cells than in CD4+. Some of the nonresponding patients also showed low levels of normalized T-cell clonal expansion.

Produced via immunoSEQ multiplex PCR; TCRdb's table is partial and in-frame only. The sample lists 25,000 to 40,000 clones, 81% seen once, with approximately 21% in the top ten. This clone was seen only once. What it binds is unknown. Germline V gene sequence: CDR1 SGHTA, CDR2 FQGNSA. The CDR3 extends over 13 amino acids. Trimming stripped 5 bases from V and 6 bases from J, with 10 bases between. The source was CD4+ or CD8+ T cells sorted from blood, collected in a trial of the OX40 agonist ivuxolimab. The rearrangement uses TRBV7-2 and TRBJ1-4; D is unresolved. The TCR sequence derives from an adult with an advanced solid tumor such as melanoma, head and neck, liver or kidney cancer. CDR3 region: CASSPDVDEKLFF. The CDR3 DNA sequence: TGTGCCAGCAGCCCCGATGTAGATGAAAAACTGTTTTTT.